This is a list of T cell receptor beta chains from one sample in a study of blood T cell repertoires in COVID-19. Assay: immunoSEQ multiplex PCR; the TCRdb copy retains only in-frame clones and omits some. The sample has around 500,000 clones, 70% to 90% seen once. The sequencing input was peripheral blood. These receptors were collected from a human donor in a cohort sampled during active COVID-19. Both conserved end residues are part of each CDR3. A D gene is named only where the DNA matches it firmly. Expanded clones are given a class, and other clones once, few, many or no size at all.

TRBJ1-2	.	.	TRBV12-3/TRBV12-4	CASSPRSGYGYTF	TGTGCCAGCAGTCCTAGGTCCGGCTATGGCTACACCTTC
TRBJ1-4	.	.	TRBV19	CASTPHGGIRDEKLFF	TGTGCCAGTACCCCCCATGGAGGGATCCGCGATGAAAAACTGTTTTTT
TRBJ2-1	TRBD2	.	TRBV30	CAFFPLAGGNEQFF	TGTGCCTTTTTCCCGCTAGCGGGGGGGAATGAGCAGTTCTTC
TRBJ2-1	TRBD2	.	TRBV19	CASSIQGAGGRNEQFF	TGTGCCAGTAGTATACAGGGAGCGGGAGGGAGGAATGAGCAGTTCTTC
TRBJ2-1	.	.	TRBV7-2	CASSLGTRNEQFF	TGTGCCAGCAGCTTAGGGACTCGGAATGAGCAGTTCTTC
TRBJ2-4	.	.	TRBV27	CASSLTVSLGAKNIQYF	TGTGCCAGCAGTTTAACGGTATCGCTCGGAGCCAAAAACATTCAGTACTTC
TRBJ2-3	.	.	TRBV4-2	CASSQGLVGSGTDTQYF	TGTGCCAGCAGCCAAGGGTTAGTGGGCAGTGGAACAGATACGCAGTATTTT
TRBJ2-7	TRBD2	.	TRBV5-1	CASSLASSGRAFYEQYF	TGCGCCAGCAGCTTGGCCAGTAGCGGGAGGGCTTTCTACGAGCAGTACTTC
TRBJ2-1	.	.	TRBV28	CASSTPVGSEQFF	TGTGCCAGCAGTACCCCCGTAGGGAGTGAGCAGTTCTTC
TRBJ1-1	.	.	TRBV6-5	CASRPPHASTEAFF	TGTGCCAGCAGGCCTCCTCATGCGTCCACTGAAGCTTTCTTT
TRBJ1-1	.	few	TRBV15	CATSRDRSLSNTEAFF	TGTGCCACCAGCAGAGATCGGAGCCTAAGTAACACTGAAGCTTTCTTT
TRBJ1-5	TRBD1	.	TRBV12-3/TRBV12-4	CASTDRVQPQHF	TGTGCCAGCACAGACAGGGTTCAGCCCCAGCATTTT
TRBJ2-1	TRBD2	once	TRBV30	CAWGLAGLYNEQFF	TGTGCCTGGGGACTAGCGGGACTCTACAATGAGCAGTTCTTC
TRBJ1-2	TRBD1	.	TRBV5-1	CASSSSATGGNGYTF	TGCGCCAGCAGCTCCTCAGCGACAGGGGGGAATGGCTACACCTTC
TRBJ1-1	TRBD1	.	TRBV6-5	CASSPLPTGHTEAFF	TGTGCCAGCAGTCCTCTTCCGACAGGGCACACTGAAGCTTTCTTT
TRBJ2-6	.	.	TRBV28	CASSVHSAGANVLTF	TGTGCCAGCAGTGTTCACAGTGCCGGGGCCAACGTCCTGACTTTC
TRBJ1-1	.	.	TRBV5-1	CASSSTVEYTEAFF	TGCGCCAGCAGTTCGACTGTGGAGTACACTGAAGCTTTCTTT
TRBJ1-1	.	.	TRBV15	CATSRGRNTEAFF	TGTGCCACCAGCAGAGGTAGGAACACTGAAGCTTTCTTT
TRBJ1-6	TRBD1	.	TRBV28	CASSSYRGSPLHF	TGTGCCAGCAGTTCTTACAGGGGTTCACCCCTCCACTTT
TRBJ2-3	TRBD2	.	TRBV4-2	CASSDGLAGTTDTQYF	TGTGCCAGCAGCGACGGACTAGCGGGAACCACAGATACGCAGTATTTT
TRBJ1-5	TRBD1	.	TRBV19	CASSVRPGQGRQPQHF	TGTGCCAGTAGTGTCCGACCGGGACAGGGCCGCCAGCCCCAGCATTTT
TRBJ1-5	TRBD1	.	TRBV28	CASSSTGSHQPQHF	TGTGCCAGCAGCTCGACAGGGTCTCATCAGCCCCAGCATTTT
TRBJ1-1	.	.	TRBV19	CASKTIRNTEAFF	TGTGCCAGTAAGACTATTAGGAACACTGAAGCTTTCTTT
TRBJ2-5	TRBD2	.	TRBV5-1	CASSPLAGAEETQYF	TGCGCCAGCAGCCCTCTAGCGGGAGCTGAAGAGACCCAGTACTTC
TRBJ2-3	.	.	TRBV5-8	CASSLVSRGVSTDTQYF	TGTGCCAGCAGCTTGGTCTCCAGGGGGGTGAGCACAGATACGCAGTATTTT